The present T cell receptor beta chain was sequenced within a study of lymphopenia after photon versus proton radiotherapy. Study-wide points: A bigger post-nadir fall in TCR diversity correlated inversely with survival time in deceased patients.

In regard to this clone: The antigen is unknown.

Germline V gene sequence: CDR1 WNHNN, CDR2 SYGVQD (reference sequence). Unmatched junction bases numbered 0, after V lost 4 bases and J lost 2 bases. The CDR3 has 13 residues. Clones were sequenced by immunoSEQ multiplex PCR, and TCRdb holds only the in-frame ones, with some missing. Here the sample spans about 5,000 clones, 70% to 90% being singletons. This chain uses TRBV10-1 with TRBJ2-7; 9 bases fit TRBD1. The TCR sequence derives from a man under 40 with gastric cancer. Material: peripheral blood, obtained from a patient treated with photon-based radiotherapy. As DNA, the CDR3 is TGCGCCAGCAGTGGGGACAGGGCCTACGAGCAGTACTTC. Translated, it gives CASSGDRAYEQYF.